One and the same sample provided the 10 T cell receptor beta chains below, sequenced in a study of cytomegalovirus exposure and HLA in healthy donors (dated by TCRdb to 2016 to 2017). The library was obtained by the immunoSEQ multiplex PCR assay. A mixture of 60 forward primers for TCR Vbeta segments and 13 reverse primers for TCR Jbeta segments was used in the multiplex PCR. TCRdb carries this immuneACCESS record with in-frame sequences only. Its versions omit some clonotypes, under half of them owing to an unresolved V gene in the studies checked, with the rest unexplained. The sample data list approximately 190,000 clones, and over 80% of these were observed just once. 6.3% of the sample is taken by the ten largest. Material: PBMCs. All receptors derive from a man in his forties in good health and CMV-seropositive.

This clone came up a few times. V and J are TRBV5-1 and TRBJ1-6; 9 nucleotides agree with TRBD1. Per germline, CDR1 SGHRS and CDR2 YFSETQ. V shed 6 bases and J 7 bases; nucleotides not matched to a gene: 8. CDR3 length: 15 amino acids. CDR3 protein: CASTKGQGRNSPLHF. The CDR3 nucleotides read TGCGCCAGCACAAAAGGACAGGGGAGGAATTCACCCCTCCACTTT. Full variable domain (remainder filled in from reference TRBV5-1 and TRBJ1-6): KAGVTQTPRYLIKTRGQQVTLSCSPISGHRSVSWYQQTPGQGLQFLFEYFSETQRNKGNFPGRFSGRQFSNSRSEMNVSTLELGDSALYLCASTKGQGRNSPLHFGNGTRLTVT.

The rearrangement links TRBV30 to TRBJ1-1; D gene unclear. The CDR3 has 14 residues. Germline V lookup: CDR1 GTSNPN, CDR2 SVGIG (reference sequence). The V gene lost 7 bases and the J gene lost 1 base, with 16 bases spanning the gap. CDR3 in DNA: TGTGCCTCCATTGCCGGGGAAAGGAACACTGAAGCTTTCTTT. Amino acids: CASIAGERNTEAFF.

The gene calls are TRBV7-2 and TRBJ2-7; weak D call: TRBD2 (6 bases). The length of the CDR3 is 12 residues. Trimming stripped 4 bases from V and 7 bases from J, with 11 bases between. The germline V gene encodes CDR1 SGHTA and CDR2 FQGNSA. The CDR3 DNA is TGTGCCAGCAGCTCCGGACGGGGGGAGCAGTACTTC. Translation: CASSSGRGEQYF.

This chain uses TRBV2 with TRBJ2-3; TRBD1 matches 8 bases. Looked up from germline, CDR1 is SNHLY and CDR2 is FYNNEI. Germline trimming cut 1 base from V and 2 bases from J; bases unmatched to any gene: 5. The CDR3 loop spans 16 amino acids. The CDR3, as DNA: TGTGCCAGCAGTGAAGTAAGGCAGGGGGCCACAGATACGCAGTATTTT. It codes for CASSEVRQGATDTQYF.

In nucleotides, the CDR3 is TGTGCCAGCAGTGCCCCAGGGGGCTCCTACAATGAGCAGTTCTTC. As protein: CASSAPGGSYNEQFF. V and J are TRBV7-9 and TRBJ2-1, with 7 positions matching TRBD1. V lost 6 bases, J lost 0 bases, and 5 bases stayed unmatched. The germline CDR1 and CDR2 sequences are SEHNR and FQNEAQ (reference sequence). The CDR3 runs to 15 residues.

J is TRBJ2-7 and V is TRBV5-1, with 10 nucleotides matching TRBD2. Trimming cost V 4 bases and J 4 bases; bases outside gene matches: 2. This CDR3 is built from 13 residues. Germline V gene lookup returns CDR1 SGHRS and CDR2 YFSETQ. The CDR3 DNA reads TGCGCCAGCAGCACGGGACTAGCGTACGAGCAGTACTTC. Protein sequence: CASSTGLAYEQYF. Full variable domain (missing parts from reference TRBV5-1 and TRBJ2-7): KAGVTQTPRYLIKTRGQQVTLSCSPISGHRSVSWYQQTPGQGLQFLFEYFSETQRNKGNFPGRFSGRQFSNSRSEMNVSTLELGDSALYLCASSTGLAYEQYFGPGTRLTVT.

The chain joins TRBV25-1 to TRBJ1-4; the D is unclear. This CDR3 has 10 residues. Germline V gene lookup returns CDR1 MGHDK and CDR2 SYGVNS. V lost 8 bases and J 9 bases, leaving 7 bases between the germline ends. The CDR3 here is CASPVKKLFF. CDR3 DNA sequence: TGTGCCAGCCCGGTGAAAAAACTGTTTTTT.

The chain recombines TRBV30 with TRBJ2-7; 10 nucleotides agree with TRBD1. V shed 1 base, J shed 3 bases, and the junction held 3 bases outside the gene matches. The CDR3 sequence is 14 residues long. CDR1 and CDR2 (germline): GTSNPN, SVGIG (reference sequence). CDR3 bases: TGTGCCTGGAGTGGGGACAGGGGTTTCTACGAGCAGTACTTC. Translated: CAWSGDRGFYEQYF.

J is TRBJ2-5 and V is TRBV20-1; D remains ambiguous. The CDR3 length is 11 residues. V lost 5 bases to trimming and J lost 7 bases, with 11 bases between them. CDR1 DFQATT and CDR2 SNEGSKA come from the germline V gene (reference sequence). This chain's CDR3 is CSAPAVGTQYF. The CDR3 nucleotides are TGCAGTGCTCCGGCGGTTGGGACCCAGTACTTC.

V and J are TRBV7-3 and TRBJ1-1, with a tentative D call TRBD1 (5 bases). The V gene's germline CDR1 is SGHTA and CDR2 FQGTGA. The CDR3 is 13 residues long. Trimming took 5 bases from V and 6 from J, leaving 13 bases between them. The CDR3 DNA reads TGTGCCAGCAGCCCCCTCGGGGGGGCTGAAGCTTTCTTT. As protein: CASSPLGGAEAFF.